Included here is one T cell receptor beta chain sequence, with context. This clone showed up just once. This receptor's antigen is unknown. No per-base quality is available; no much larger clone lies one base away. Using the deep immunoSEQ assay, multiplex PCR amplified TCR CDR3 regions from genomic DNA. For each cell subset, the extracted genomic DNA was distributed evenly across all wells of several immunoSEQ 96-well plates, and each plate served as one replicate. For sorted subsets, around 0.2 ug of genomic DNA, equivalent to around 30,000 T cell genomes, went into each replicate PCR. Purified libraries were measured with a Qubit 3.0 fluorometer, size-checked on a Bioanalyzer 2100, and measured again with the KAPA Library Quantification kit. Every immunoSEQ 96-well plate was sequenced on a dedicated single-read 150-cycle Illumina NextSeq 550 flow cell. The study's processing was this. The immunoSEQ output contained only junctional sequences without quality scores, so filtering could not match that applied to full-length reads. To assign V/J genes and CDR3, sequences were annotated against IMGT germline references using PyIR, a Python wrapper for IgBLAST v1.9. Reads with weak V/J assignments (E-value above 1e-6), missing CDR3, stop codons, out-of-frame junctions, or ambiguous translated residues were removed. V3J clonotypes were defined by identical inferred V gene, J gene, and CDR3 amino acid sequence. Percentage overlap between repertoires was calculated by dividing the number of shared unique clonotypes by the size of the smaller repertoire. Three approaches were used to assess repertoire richness: RTK rarefaction, the Chao1 estimator, and Recon v2.1 estimates of unobserved clonotypes. OLGA was used to compute generation probabilities for all TCRbeta clonotypes that the gDNA method yielded from several donors. The table comes from immuneACCESS by way of TCRdb, which keeps in-frame sequences with V and J called. Part of the clones is missing from these tables; in studies checked, under half for an unresolved V gene and the rest for unknown reasons. V, J and clone size derive from that table, while D and trimming were established from the DNA sequence. For this sample there are hundreds of thousands of clones; around 96% appear just once. The ten largest clones add up to 0.095% to 0.13% of the sample.

This record comes from a study of shared clonotypes between healthy human individuals (TCRdb year 2020). A note on the overall study: The cohort comprised two women and a few men aged 18 to 49 years. Per donor, three plates each were used for CD4 naive and CD4 memory, two for CD8 naive, and one for CD8 memory. To estimate repertoire size and how much clonotypes are shared between individuals, the study performed deep sequencing of blood TCR repertoires from about five healthy adults. Libraries were prepared and TCR repertoires were sequenced by different laboratories using diverse techniques, in order to increase sequencing depth and limit assay-specific biases. Each donor's leukapheresis produced roughly between roughly 0.85 and 10 billion PBMCs.

What the study reported, not specific to this receptor: Compared with non-shared clonotypes, the clonotypes found in all four sorted-subset donors had higher generation probabilities. The small number of donors limited the genetic and exposure-history diversity represented. Estimated clonotype richness was generally larger for naive than for memory subsets. Based on pairwise subsampling, the degree of clonotype sharing among donors was expected to be affected by sequencing depth. When several donors were compared, the shared fraction of clonotypes was around 4.6% for naive CD4, around 3.6% for naive CD8, roughly 2.5% for memory CD4, and about 0.36% for memory CD8. Even with the large sequencing depth, rarefaction of the sorted-subset datasets indicated that sequencing was incomplete. Sampling was restricted to blood, and TCR repertoires in tissue are likely to differ from TCR repertoires in blood.

CD8 naive samples consisted of CD45RO-negative cells that were positively selected for CCR7, yielding a CD45RA+CCR7+ population without TemRA cells. Healthy HIV-negative adults with no recently reported acute infections or vaccinations were included as donors. All donors were Caucasian adults living in Nashville, Tennessee, USA. Blood was collected by leukapheresis, and PBMCs were isolated by Ficoll-Histopaque density gradient centrifugation and then cryopreserved in liquid nitrogen vapor phase. Analytical flow cytometry was used to check the purity and quantity of each magnetically sorted T cell population. Each sorted fraction had its genomic DNA isolated and then quantified by UV absorbance on a Nanodrop 2000c. V loses 3 bases of germline sequence and J loses 5 bases, and the interval between the two ends is 7 bases. The CDR1 and CDR2 encoded by the germline V gene are SQVTM and ANQGSEA. The CDR3 contains 12 residues, cysteine and phenylalanine counted. The retained sequence is limited to the CDR3, 36 bases, with the frame set at the first base.

The sequenced sample was naive CD8+ T cells sorted from blood. Interpreted using the paper, the cell subset or site label stands for: CD45RA+CCR7+. Here the chain combines TRBV29-1 and TRBJ2-2; TRBD2 could be the D gene, as 5 bases match. This receptor was identified in a woman aged 30 to 39 in good health. The nucleotide sequence reads as follows: TGCAGCGTTGATACGGGGACCGGGGAGCTGTTTTTT. Translated, this is CSVDTGTGELFF.